The present T cell receptor beta chain was sequenced within a study of T cell repertoires in cytomegalovirus infection. Study as a whole: Recently identified HLA-C-restricted CMV epitopes were among the peptides used. TCR beta signatures that were public indicated CMV infection and matching HLA type.

This clonotype appeared a few times. Its cognate antigen is unknown. The CDR3 contains 14 residues. Germline CDR1 reads SGHTA; CDR2 reads FQGTGA. The V end lost 5 bases, the J end lost 2 bases, and 12 bases lay between the germline ends. TCRdb re-called the reads with MiXCR, one entry per CDR3 protein. The data show fewer than 85,000 distinct CDR3 sequences, around half seen once. Study-level results: HLA-C-restricted CMV clonotypes gave the most frequent clonotype in two of eight donors. Summed public TCR beta family frequency identified CMV carriers bearing the relevant HLA.

This sequence was found in a human donor in good health (CMV status not recorded). Some clones in this sample may be carry-over from other donors' samples. The sample in question was CD8+ T cells from cultured PBMCs, obtained from culture after CMV antigen stimulation. This sequence joins TRBV7-3 and TRBJ1-1, with D maybe TRBD1 (5 bases). The CDR3 DNA is TGTGCCAGCAGCCCCGCAGGGCCAAACACTGAAGCTTTCTTT. Its protein is CASSPAGPNTEAFF.